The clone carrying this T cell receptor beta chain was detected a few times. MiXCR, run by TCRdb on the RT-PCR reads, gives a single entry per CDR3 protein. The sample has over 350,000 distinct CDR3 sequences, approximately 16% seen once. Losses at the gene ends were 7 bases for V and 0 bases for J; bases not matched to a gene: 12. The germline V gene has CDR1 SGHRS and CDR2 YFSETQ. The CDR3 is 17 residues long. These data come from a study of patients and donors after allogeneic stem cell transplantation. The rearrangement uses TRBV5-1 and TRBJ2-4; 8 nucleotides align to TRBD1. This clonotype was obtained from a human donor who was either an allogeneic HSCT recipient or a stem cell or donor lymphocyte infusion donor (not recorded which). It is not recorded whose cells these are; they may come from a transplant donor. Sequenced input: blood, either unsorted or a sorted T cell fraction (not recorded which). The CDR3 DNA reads TGCGCCAGCGGCCTGGGGCAGGGGGCTCGAGCCAAAAACATTCAGTACTTC. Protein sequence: CASGLGQGARAKNIQYF.